This T cell receptor (beta chain) was obtained from a study of blood T cells in healthy people across ages. Whole-study findings and limits: Long-lived and aged donors differed, with more naive CD4+ cells and higher diversity in the long-lived.

Worth noting for this clonotype: Its antigen is not known.

Per the germline V gene, CDR1 is MDHEN and CDR2 is SYDVKM. There are 15 residues in the CDR3. The V gene end was trimmed by 6 bases and the J gene end by 6 bases; junction bases not matched to a gene: 5. A second roughly 6 to 11 cycle PCR used barcoded and J-beta primers. Individual samples furnished no less than 3 million CDR3-containing paired-end reads apiece. MiXCR, applied by TCRdb to the 5' RACE reads, yields one record per CDR3 protein. Of about a million distinct CDR3 sequences detected, roughly half appear once; the ten largest clones hold around a fifth. Material for sequencing was blood. This receptor was taken from a woman aged 55 to 70 in good health. The chain employs TRBV28 and TRBJ2-7; 16 positions agree with TRBD2. The CDR3 loop is CASRHGTSGRGEQYF. The CDR3 DNA is TGTGCCAGCAGACACGGGACTAGCGGGAGGGGCGAGCAGTACTTC.